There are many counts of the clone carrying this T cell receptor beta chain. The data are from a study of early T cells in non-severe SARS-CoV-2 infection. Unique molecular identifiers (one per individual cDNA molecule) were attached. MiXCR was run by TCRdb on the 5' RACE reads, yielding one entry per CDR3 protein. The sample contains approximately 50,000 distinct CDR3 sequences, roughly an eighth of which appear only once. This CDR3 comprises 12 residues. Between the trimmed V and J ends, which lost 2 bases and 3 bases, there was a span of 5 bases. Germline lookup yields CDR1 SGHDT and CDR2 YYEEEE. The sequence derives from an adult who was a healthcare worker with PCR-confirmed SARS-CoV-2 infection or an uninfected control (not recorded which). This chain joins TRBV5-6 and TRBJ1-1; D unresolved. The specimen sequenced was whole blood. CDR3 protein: CASSFRDTEAFF. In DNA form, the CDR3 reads TGTGCCAGCAGCTTTCGAGACACTGAAGCTTTCTTT.